The present TCR beta chain was sequenced within a study of Graves' ophthalmopathy and Graves' hyperthyroidism listed by TCRdb under 2018. As for the study more broadly: Peripheral blood samples were taken at the time of initial diagnosis, before any treatment was given. TCR beta repertoire signatures were used to distinguish Graves' ophthalmopathy from Graves' hyperthyroidism and to predict progression to ophthalmopathy. In total, 135 blood samples were TCR-sequenced: 40 to 45 ophthalmopathy, some 75 hyperthyroidism and approximately 17 hyperthyroidism-to-ophthalmopathy patients. To explore V-J signatures that separate ophthalmopathy from hyperthyroidism, a discovery set of about 100 patients was enrolled, consisting of about 45 with ophthalmopathy and 55 to 65 with stable hyperthyroidism. The independent validation cohort included about 20 hyperthyroidism patients plus 17 patients who later progressed from hyperthyroidism to ophthalmopathy. T-cell repertoires of thyroid tissue and blood were compared in about six hyperthyroidism patients. After sampling, hyperthyroidism patients received methimazole starting at 30 mg daily, and ophthalmopathy patients received high-dose intravenous methylprednisolone. Paper-wide results and their limitations: Sample size was not statistically predetermined, and group allocation was not concealed from the investigators. In validation, the model predicted ophthalmopathy progression with roughly 68% sensitivity and less than 80% specificity; fewer than 15 predicted patients were CT-confirmed with GO in a median of approximately 6.5 months. In cross-validation, the 13-signature model distinguished ophthalmopathy from stable hyperthyroidism with almost 90% sensitivity and roughly 81% specificity, and in the test set the corresponding values were roughly 80% and 76%. Among expanded thyroid clonotypes with frequency above 0.001, most also showed up in blood, which suggests that blood repertoires may reflect the thyroid immune response.

V is clipped by 5 bases and J by 0 bases, and the sequence between their germline boundaries is 13 bases long. Via the germline V gene, CDR1 is SGHTA and CDR2 FQGNSA. From the cysteine up to the phenylalanine, the CDR3 has a length of 15 residues. The DNA shown is the 45-base CDR3, in frame from base 1. For repertoire sequencing, TCR beta CDR3 regions were amplified from RNA transcripts. HTBI primers and the Qiagen OneStep RT-PCR kit were used in a first-round RT-PCR, which was followed by a second-round multiplex PCR, size selection and purification. Sequencing of the libraries was carried out on an Illumina HiSeq2000 in paired-end mode with 100 bp reads. The published analysis was carried out like this. SOAPnuke was used to process the reads, throwing out any read that had adapters, had uncalled bases, had a mean Phred below 15, or lacked an exact constant-primer or identifier match. COPE v1.2.5 was used to merge the high-quality paired reads. Each unique nucleotide sequence was treated as a clonotype, and MiTCR v1.1 was used to align the clonotypes to the IMGT TRB V, D and J references. The analysis was limited to V-J combinations with a frequency above 0.0001, which together covered 99.2% of repertoires. For each V-J combination, a TCR clonal expansion and chaos score was defined as the ratio of F50 clonal expansion to chaos observed in the TCRdist matrix. Welch's t-statistics and random forest were used to reduce the features to 10 to 15 V-J combinations, which were then used as input to a naive Bayes classifier. Thyroid-blood repertoire similarity was quantified with the Morisita-Horn index. Using fastp at Q25 and MiXCR, TCRdb reprocessed the public reads and kept productive beta chains. All rows with the same CDR3 protein become a single entry with the most common DNA and genes. The V and J calls shown here were made by TCRdb, not taken from the authors' results. The sample includes 500,000 to 800,000 distinct CDR3 sequences, with 35% to 45% observed a single time. Of the sample, 3% to 4% falls within the top ten clones.

The ophthalmopathy patients had moderately to severely active disease, with a Clinical Activity Score of 3 or higher, a NOSPECS grade of 4 or higher, and a disease duration of less than 3 months. Patients were excluded if they had other autoimmune diseases, uncontrolled infections, pregnancy or lactation. Diagnosis was based on clinical symptoms, serum thyroxine, TRAb, thyroid ultrasound and orbital computed tomography. PBMCs were isolated from approximately 10 ml of fresh peripheral blood by Ficoll-Paque density gradient centrifugation. Trizol reagent was used to extract the total RNA, and its quality was then checked on an Agilent 2100 Bioanalyzer. There are many counts of this clonotype. The antigen it recognizes is unknown. No clone much larger than this one lies a single base away; base qualities are absent.

This TCR derives from an adult man with Graves' ophthalmopathy. The V and J genes are TRBV7-2 and TRBJ1-1; tentative D gene TRBD1, with 5 bases matching. The specimen sequenced was peripheral blood. The sequenced DNA: TGTGCCAGCAGCCGGGGGGAGCTAATGAACACTGAAGCTTTCTTT. Translated, this is CASSRGELMNTEAFF. Where the CDR3 stops, the reference TRBV7-2 and TRBJ1-1 genes take over; the full variable domain is GAGVSQSPSNKVTEKGKDVELRCDPISGHTALYWYRQSLGQGLEFLIYFQGNSAPDKSGLPSDRFSAERTGGSVSTLTIQRTQQEDSAVYLCASSRGELMNTEAFFGQGTRLTVV.